This entry describes one T cell receptor (beta chain). Its antigen is still unknown. TCRdb's table, derived via immunoSEQ multiplex PCR, lists solely in-frame clones and lacks some. Here the sample spans about 33,000 clones, 74% being singletons. These data originate in a study of STAT5B mutations in CD4+ large granular lymphocyte leukemia. Notes on the study in general: Top patient clones used TRBV06 genes more often: 8/27 versus 2/35 in controls.

Germline V gene data show CDR1 as SEHNR and CDR2 as FQNEAQ (reference sequence). This CDR3 contains 16 residues. V shed 4 bases and J 5 bases; nucleotides not matched to a gene: 8. The V and J genes are TRBV7-9 and TRBJ2-3; 11 bases are shared with TRBD2. The sample was CD4+ T cells from blood buffy coats. The origin of this receptor is a human donor in good health. CDR3 sequence: CASSSLAGVHEDTQYF. The CDR3 bases are TGTGCCAGCAGCTCACTAGCGGGAGTCCATGAAGATACGCAGTATTTT.